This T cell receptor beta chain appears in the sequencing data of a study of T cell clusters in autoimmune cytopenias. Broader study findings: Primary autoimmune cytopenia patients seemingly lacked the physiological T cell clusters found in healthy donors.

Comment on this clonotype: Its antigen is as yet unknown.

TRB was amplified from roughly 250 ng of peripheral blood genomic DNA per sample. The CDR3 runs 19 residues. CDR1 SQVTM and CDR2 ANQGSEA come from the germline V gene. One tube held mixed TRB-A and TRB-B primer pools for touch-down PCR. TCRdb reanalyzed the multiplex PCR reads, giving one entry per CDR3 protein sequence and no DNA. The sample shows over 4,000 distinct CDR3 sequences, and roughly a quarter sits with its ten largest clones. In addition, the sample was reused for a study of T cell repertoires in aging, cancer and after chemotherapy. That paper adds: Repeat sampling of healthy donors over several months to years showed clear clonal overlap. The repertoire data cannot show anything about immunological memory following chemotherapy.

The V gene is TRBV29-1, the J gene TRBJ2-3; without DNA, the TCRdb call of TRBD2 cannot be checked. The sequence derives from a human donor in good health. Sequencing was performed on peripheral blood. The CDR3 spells CSAARDRTSGFPSTDTQYF.